These 16 T cell receptor beta chains share one sample of origin, sequenced in a study of regulatory T cells in long-lasting Graves disease. Documented time point: newly diagnosed GD, antithyroid drugs for less than 3 months. Extracted RNA from PBMCs served as the source of the TCR library. Arm-PCR with iRepertoire HTBI primers amplified the CDR3 regions for these TCR beta libraries. One entry per CDR3 protein, called by TCRdb with MiXCR from the multiplex PCR reads. The repertoire includes 530,000 or so distinct CDR3 sequences, about 13% of them detected once, and 10% sits in the top ten. This same sample was also taken into another study, of T cells in Graves' hyperthyroidism and ophthalmopathy.

The sequences come from peripheral blood mononuclear cells (PBMCs), collected at new diagnosis, from a patient treated with antithyroid drugs. Receptor source: a man aged 30 to 39 with Graves disease.

This clonotype was counted ten times or more. The chain couples TRBV12-3 or TRBV12-4 to TRBJ1-2; D possibly corresponds to TRBD1 (5 bases). The CDR3 extends over 14 amino acids. V was trimmed by 6 bases and J by 6 bases, leaving 17 bases between them. The CDR3 bases are TGTGCCAGCAGCCAAATCTGGTTGGGACATGGCTACACCTTC. It codes for CASSQIWLGHGYTF.

This clonotype was picked up many times. The chain recombines TRBV7-9 with TRBJ2-1; TRBD2 matches 7 bases. CDR1 is SEHNR, CDR2 FQNEAQ, per germline (reference sequence). CDR3 size: 13 residues. V gave up 9 bases and J gave up 10 bases; unmatched junction bases: 12. This CDR3 is CASVAGESGEQFF. CDR3 DNA sequence: TGTGCCAGTGTGGCGGGAGAGTCTGGGGAGCAGTTCTTC.

The sample holds many counts of this clonotype. This chain links TRBV18 with TRBJ2-1; a weak D match, TRBD1 (6 bases). V dropped 6 bases and J dropped 14 bases, with 17 bases sitting between them. Germline CDR1 and CDR2: KGHSH and LQKENI. The CDR3 is 12 residues long. The CDR3 sequence is CASSPPSRGKFF. CDR3 coding DNA: TGTGCCAGCTCGCCCCCTTCCAGGGGTAAGTTCTTC.

V gene TRBV9 combines with J gene TRBJ2-4, with D uncertain. V was shortened by 0 bases and J by 0 bases, with 10 bases between the two germline ends. CDR3 size: 16 residues. Germline V gives CDR1 SGDLS, CDR2 YYNGEE. The CDR3 loop reads CASSVAPSLAKNIQYF. CDR3 in DNA: TGTGCCAGCAGCGTAGCGCCAAGTCTAGCCAAAAACATTCAGTACTTC. The variable domain in full, completed from reference TRBV9 and TRBJ2-4, reads DSGVTQTPKHLITATGQRVTLRCSPRSGDLSVYWYQQSLDQGLQFLIQYYNGEERAKGNILERFSAQQFPDLHSELNLSSLELGDSALYFCASSVAPSLAKNIQYFGAGTRLSVL.

This clonotype was observed many times. The chain has TRBV13 and TRBJ2-1; TRBD2 agrees at 8 bases. The CDR3 is made up of 13 amino acids. V lost 3 bases, J lost 7 bases, and 2 bases stayed unmatched. Germline assignment: CDR1 PRHDT and CDR2 FYEKMQ (reference sequence). CDR3 nucleotides: TGTGCCAGCAGCTTGCGCGGGAGGAATGAGCAGTTCTTC. As protein: CASSLRGRNEQFF. Based on the CDR3 plus reference TRBV13 and TRBJ2-1, the full variable domain is AAGVIQSPRHLIKEKRETATLKCYPIPRHDTVYWYQQGPGQDPQFLISFYEKMQSDKGSIPDRFSAQQFSDYHSELNMSSLELGDSALYFCASSLRGRNEQFFGPGTRLTVL.

There are many counts of this clonotype. The genes are TRBV7-2 and TRBJ2-7; a possible D gene is TRBD1 (6 bases). Trimming pared 5 bases from V and 5 bases from J, leaving 10 bases between. The CDR3 consists of 12 residues. Germline V gene data show CDR1 as SGHTA and CDR2 as FQGNSA. The CDR3 spells CASSIQGHEQYF. The DNA for the CDR3 is TGTGCCAGCAGCATACAGGGCCACGAGCAGTACTTC.

The chain links TRBV4-2 to TRBJ2-3, with D possibly TRBD2 on 5 matching bases. Germline CDR1 LGHNA, CDR2 YNFKEQ. The V end was cut by 0 bases, the J end by 2 bases, with 12 bases between. This CDR3 contains 16 residues. This CDR3 is CASSQEKRTFTDTQYF. The CDR3 nucleotides read TGTGCCAGCAGCCAAGAGAAGCGGACCTTCACAGATACGCAGTATTTT.

A few counts support this clonotype. The chain couples TRBV29-1 to TRBJ1-2; 7 bases map to TRBD1. This CDR3 comprises 13 residues. CDR1 and CDR2 from the germline V gene are SQVTM and ANQGSEA. J lost 8 bases, V lost 0 bases, and 6 bases had no gene match. The CDR3 loop is CSVEEDREFGYTF. CDR3 DNA sequence: TGCAGCGTTGAAGAAGACAGGGAGTTCGGCTACACCTTC.

The J gene is TRBJ2-1, the V gene TRBV24-1; D is perhaps TRBD2 (5 bases). This CDR3 is built from 17 residues. Per germline, CDR1 KGHDR and CDR2 SFDVKD. Trimming took off 0 bases at V and 0 bases at J, with 11 bases between the two ends. CDR3 sequence reads: CATSDLRTGSSYNEQFF. In DNA, the CDR3 is TGTGCCACCAGTGATTTGCGGACTGGGAGCTCCTACAATGAGCAGTTCTTC.

This clonotype was detected a few times. The rearrangement links TRBV27 to TRBJ1-1; D ambiguous. CDR1 is MNHEY and CDR2 is SMNVEV in the germline V gene (reference sequence). Trimming shortened V by 4 bases and J by 6 bases, and 15 bases separated the two germline ends. The CDR3 totals 14 residues. The CDR3 loop reads CASSSQRASPEAFF. In DNA form, the CDR3 reads TGTGCCAGCAGTTCCCAGAGGGCGTCCCCTGAAGCTTTCTTT.

In its sample, this clonotype was seen a few times. The V gene is TRBV25-1, the J gene TRBJ2-3; 7 nucleotides align to TRBD1. CDR3 length: 14 amino acids. V lost 1 base, J lost 5 bases, and 3 bases stayed unmatched. In germline, CDR1 is MGHDK, CDR2 SYGVNS. The CDR3 DNA follows: TGTGCCAGCAGTGAATGGACAGGCGAAGATACGCAGTATTTT. It codes for CASSEWTGEDTQYF.

This clonotype was detected only a few times. The chain combines TRBV4-1 with TRBJ2-7; D call uncertain. Trimming cost V 1 base and J 2 bases, with 9 bases left between them. From germline, CDR1 is MGHRA and CDR2 YSYEKL. The CDR3 is 14 amino acids. The CDR3, as DNA: TGCGCCAGCAGCCAAGGTCCGGAAACCTACGAGCAGTACTTC. It translates to CASSQGPETYEQYF.

The chain couples TRBV27 to TRBJ1-5; D is ambiguous. The CDR3 loop spans 17 amino acids. V shed 3 bases and J shed 4 bases, with 19 bases lying between them. The germline V gene encodes CDR1 MNHEY and CDR2 SMNVEV (reference sequence). CDR3 DNA: TGTGCCAGCAGTTTTTCAGGCCGGAGAGGAGGGAATCAGCCCCAGCATTTT. It translates to CASSFSGRRGGNQPQHF.

This clonotype came up a few times. The CDR3 here is CALRGQGYEQYF. The CDR3 DNA follows: TGTGCGCTGCGGGGACAGGGCTACGAGCAGTACTTC. The chain joins TRBV30 to TRBJ2-7; TRBD1 matches at 9 bases. The CDR3 contains 12 residues. CDR1 is GTSNPN and CDR2 is SVGIG in the germline V gene (reference sequence).

This clonotype was detected many times. This chain connects TRBV28 to TRBJ1-5; TRBD1 is a possible D gene (5 bases). The CDR3 runs to 16 residues. Germline CDR1 reads MDHEN; CDR2 reads SYDVKM. V was trimmed by 9 bases and J by 2 bases, leaving 20 bases between them. CDR3 in amino acids: CASLPPQGSRNQPQHF. Written as DNA, the CDR3 is TGTGCCAGTCTCCCACCCCAGGGTAGTCGCAATCAGCCCCAGCATTTT.

V and J are TRBV30 and TRBJ1-3; 7 positions agree with TRBD1. This CDR3 is built from 17 residues. J gave up 4 bases and V 3 bases, and 15 bases lay outside the gene matches. From germline, CDR1 is GTSNPN and CDR2 SVGIG (reference sequence). The CDR3 spells CAWRERGRVVIGNTIYF. The DNA of the CDR3 is TGTGCCTGGAGGGAAAGGGGGCGCGTCGTGATAGGAAACACCATATATTTT.